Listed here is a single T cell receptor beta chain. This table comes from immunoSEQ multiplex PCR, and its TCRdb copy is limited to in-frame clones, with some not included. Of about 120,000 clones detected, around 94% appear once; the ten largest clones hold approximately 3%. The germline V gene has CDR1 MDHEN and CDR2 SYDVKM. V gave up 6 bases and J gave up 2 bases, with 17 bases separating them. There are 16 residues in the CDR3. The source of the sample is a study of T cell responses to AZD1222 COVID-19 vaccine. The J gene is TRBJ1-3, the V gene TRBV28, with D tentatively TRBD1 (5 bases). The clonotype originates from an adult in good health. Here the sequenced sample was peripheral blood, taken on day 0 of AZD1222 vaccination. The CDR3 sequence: CASRAPGIGAGNTIYF. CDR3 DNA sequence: TGTGCCAGCAGGGCCCCAGGGATTGGAGCTGGAAACACCATATATTTT.